Detailed here is one TCR beta chain. Antigen specificity is unknown. V lost 3 bases and J 3 bases, leaving 16 bases between the germline ends. The CDR3 contains 16 residues. Germline V gene sequence: CDR1 ENHRY, CDR2 SYGVKD. The sample comes from a study of CD8 T cells in ankylosing spondylitis. Study results and caveats: Disease-linked clones reportedly showed significant enrichment in matched ankylosing spondylitis synovial fluid. Seemingly characteristic of ankylosing spondylitis blood was a TCR beta motif consisting of 7 or 8 highly homologous variants.

In making TCR beta libraries, quantitative 5'-RACE with molecular barcodes was used. TCRdb reprocessed the 5' RACE reads via MiXCR and lists one record per CDR3 protein. The repertoire holds about 160,000 distinct CDR3 sequences, with approximately 16% as singletons. The V and J genes are TRBV10-3 and TRBJ2-3; D might be TRBD1 (8 bases). The sample was blood, either unsorted or a sorted T cell fraction (not recorded which). This receptor was obtained from a male donor with ankylosing spondylitis or in good health (not recorded which). The CDR3 bases are TGTGCCATCAGTGACCTAACAGGGGGGGGGACAGATACGCAGTATTTT. Translation: CAISDLTGGGTDTQYF.